The clone carrying this TCR beta chain was found once. Its antigen is as yet unknown. This entry comes from a study of CD8+CD57+ T cells in acquired aplastic anemia. The wider study: DNA per sorted CD4+ or CD8+ sample ranged about 0.17 to 30 ug, averaging about 3.4 ug.

Researchers used genomic DNA as the template to profile TCR beta VDJ and CDR3. TCRdb redid the calling of the reads with MiXCR, one entry per CDR3 protein. The sample has over 150,000 distinct CDR3 sequences, 60% to 80% seen once. Individuals selected for sequencing had exhibited CD8+CD57+ cell expansion on flow cytometry. CDR1 is SGHDN and CDR2 is FVKESK in the germline V gene. This CDR3 spans 17 amino acids. The J segment lost 3 bases and the V segment lost 2 bases, leaving 10 bases of the junction unmatched. Study-wide results and limits: Patients and controls shared just under 30 CD8+ CDR3 sequences.

Sequenced sample: sorted CD4+, CD8+, or CD8+CD57+ T cells (not recorded which) from PBMCs. The genes are TRBV14 and TRBJ2-5; 9 bases align to TRBD1. This sequence originates from a human donor with aplastic anemia. CDR3 sequence reads: CASSQPTWRDREETQYF. In DNA form, the CDR3 reads TGTGCCAGCAGCCAACCCACTTGGAGGGACAGGGAAGAGACCCAGTACTTC.